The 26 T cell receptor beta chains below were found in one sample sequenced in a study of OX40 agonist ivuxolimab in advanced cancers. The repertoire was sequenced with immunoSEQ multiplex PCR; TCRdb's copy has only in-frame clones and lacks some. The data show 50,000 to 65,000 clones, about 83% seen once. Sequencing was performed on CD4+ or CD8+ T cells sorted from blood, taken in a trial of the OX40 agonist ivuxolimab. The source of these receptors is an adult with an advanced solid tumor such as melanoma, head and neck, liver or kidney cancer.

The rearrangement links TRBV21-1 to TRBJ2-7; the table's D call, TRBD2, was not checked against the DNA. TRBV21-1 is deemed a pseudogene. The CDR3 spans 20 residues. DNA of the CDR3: TGTGCCAGCAGCAAAGCCCCCAGACAGGGCACTAGCGGGGAGGGGAGCGAGCAGTACTTC. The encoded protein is CASSKAPRQGTSGEGSEQYF.

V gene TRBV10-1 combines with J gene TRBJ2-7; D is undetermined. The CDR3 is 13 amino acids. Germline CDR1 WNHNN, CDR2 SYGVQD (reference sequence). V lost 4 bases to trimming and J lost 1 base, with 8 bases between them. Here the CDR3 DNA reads TGCGCCAGCAGTGGCTCGCTATCCTACGAGCAGTACTTC. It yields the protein CASSGSLSYEQYF.

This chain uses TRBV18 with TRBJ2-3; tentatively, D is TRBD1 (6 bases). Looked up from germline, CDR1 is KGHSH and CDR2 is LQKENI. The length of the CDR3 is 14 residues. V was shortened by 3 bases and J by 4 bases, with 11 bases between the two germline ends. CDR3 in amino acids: CASSPADRPDTQYF. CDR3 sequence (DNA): TGTGCCAGCTCACCTGCAGACAGGCCAGATACGCAGTATTTT.

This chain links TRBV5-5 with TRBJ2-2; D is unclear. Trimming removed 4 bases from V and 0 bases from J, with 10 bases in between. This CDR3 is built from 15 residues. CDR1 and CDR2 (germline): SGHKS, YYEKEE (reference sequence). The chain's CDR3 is CASSRWDSNTGELFF. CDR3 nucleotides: TGTGCCAGCAGCCGTTGGGATTCGAACACCGGGGAGCTGTTTTTT.

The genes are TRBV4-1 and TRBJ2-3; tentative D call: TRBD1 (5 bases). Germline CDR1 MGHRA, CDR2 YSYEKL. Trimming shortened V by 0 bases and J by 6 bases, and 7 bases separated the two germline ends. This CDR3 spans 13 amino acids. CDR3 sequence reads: CASSQDQGDTQYF. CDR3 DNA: TGCGCCAGCAGCCAAGACCAGGGCGATACGCAGTATTTT.

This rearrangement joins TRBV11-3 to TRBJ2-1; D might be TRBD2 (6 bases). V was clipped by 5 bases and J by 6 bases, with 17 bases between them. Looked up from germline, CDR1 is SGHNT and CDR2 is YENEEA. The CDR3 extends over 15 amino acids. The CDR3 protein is CASSIFSPGGNEQFF. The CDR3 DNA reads TGTGCCAGCAGCATCTTCAGTCCCGGGGGCAATGAGCAGTTCTTC.

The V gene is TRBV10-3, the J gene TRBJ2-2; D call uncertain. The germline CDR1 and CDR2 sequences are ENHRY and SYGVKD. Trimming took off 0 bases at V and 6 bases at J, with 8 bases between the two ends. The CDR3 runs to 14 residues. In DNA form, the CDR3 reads TGTGCCATCAGTGAGTCTGCAGGCGCCGGGGAGCTGTTTTTT. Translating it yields CAISESAGAGELFF.

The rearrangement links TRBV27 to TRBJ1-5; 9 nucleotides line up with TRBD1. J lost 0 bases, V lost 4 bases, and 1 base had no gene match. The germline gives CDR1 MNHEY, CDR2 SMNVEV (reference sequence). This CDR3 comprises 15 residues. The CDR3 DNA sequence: TGTGCCAGCAGTTGGACAGGGGCTAGCAATCAGCCCCAGCATTTT. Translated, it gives CASSWTGASNQPQHF.

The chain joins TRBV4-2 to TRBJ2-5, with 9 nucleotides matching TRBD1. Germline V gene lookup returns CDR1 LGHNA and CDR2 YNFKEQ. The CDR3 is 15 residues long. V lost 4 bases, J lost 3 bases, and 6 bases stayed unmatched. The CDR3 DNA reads TGTGCCAGCAGCCCGCTTACAGGGGGCGAAGAGACCCAGTACTTC. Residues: CASSPLTGGEETQYF.

CDR3 sequence (DNA): TGCGCCAGCCGCGCTGGGACGCAATACGGGGAGCAGTTCTTC. Translating it yields CASRAGTQYGEQFF. This chain connects TRBV5-1 to TRBJ2-1, with D perhaps TRBD1 or TRBD2 (5 bases each). This CDR3 is built from 14 residues. Per germline, CDR1 SGHRS and CDR2 YFSETQ. The V end was cut by 7 bases, the J end by 10 bases, with 21 bases between.

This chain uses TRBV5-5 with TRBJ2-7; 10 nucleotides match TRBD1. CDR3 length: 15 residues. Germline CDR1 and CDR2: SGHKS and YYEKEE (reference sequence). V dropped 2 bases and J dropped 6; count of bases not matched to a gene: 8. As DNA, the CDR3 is TGTGCCAGCAGCTTTTCACCCGGGACAGGGGCCGAGCAGTACTTC. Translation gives CASSFSPGTGAEQYF.

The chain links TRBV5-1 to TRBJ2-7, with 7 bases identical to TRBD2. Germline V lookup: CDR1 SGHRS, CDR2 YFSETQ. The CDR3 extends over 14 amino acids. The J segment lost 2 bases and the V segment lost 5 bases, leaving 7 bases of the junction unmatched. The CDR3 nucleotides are TGCGCCAGCAGTCCCCTAGCGGATGCCTACGAGCAGTACTTC. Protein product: CASSPLADAYEQYF.

The CDR3 DNA sequence: TGTGCCAGCAGTTCGCCCGGGACAGGGGAGACCCAGTACTTC. Residues: CASSSPGTGETQYF. The V gene is TRBV28, the J gene TRBJ2-5; 9 bases match TRBD1. This CDR3 contains 14 residues. The V gene end was trimmed by 4 bases and the J gene end by 5 bases; junction bases not matched to a gene: 5. The V gene's germline CDR1 is MDHEN and CDR2 SYDVKM.

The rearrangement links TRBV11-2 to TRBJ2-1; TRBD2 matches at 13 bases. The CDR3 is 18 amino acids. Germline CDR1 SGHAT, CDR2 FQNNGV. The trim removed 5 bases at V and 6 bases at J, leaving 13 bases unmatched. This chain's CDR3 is CASSRRLAGGNGGNEQFF. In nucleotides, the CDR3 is TGTGCCAGCAGCCGTAGACTAGCGGGAGGTAACGGCGGCAATGAGCAGTTCTTC.

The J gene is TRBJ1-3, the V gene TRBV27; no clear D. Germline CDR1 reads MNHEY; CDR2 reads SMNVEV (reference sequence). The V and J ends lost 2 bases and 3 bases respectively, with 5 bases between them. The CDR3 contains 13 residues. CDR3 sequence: CASSLSGGNTIYF. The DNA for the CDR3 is TGTGCCAGCAGTTTAAGTGGTGGAAACACCATATATTTT.

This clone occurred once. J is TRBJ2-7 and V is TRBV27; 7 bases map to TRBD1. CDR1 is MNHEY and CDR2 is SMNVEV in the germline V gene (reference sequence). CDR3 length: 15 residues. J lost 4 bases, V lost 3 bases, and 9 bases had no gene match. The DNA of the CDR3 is TGTGCCAGCAGTTTCGCCAGGGGGTTAGGGTACGAGCAGTACTTC. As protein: CASSFARGLGYEQYF.

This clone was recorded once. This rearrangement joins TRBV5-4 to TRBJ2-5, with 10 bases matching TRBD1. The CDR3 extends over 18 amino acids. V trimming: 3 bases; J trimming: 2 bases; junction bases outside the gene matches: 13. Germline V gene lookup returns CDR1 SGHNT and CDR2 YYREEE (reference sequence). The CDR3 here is CASSYPDRGHQRQETQYF. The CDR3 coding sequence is TGTGCCAGCAGCTACCCTGACAGGGGGCACCAGCGTCAAGAGACCCAGTACTTC.

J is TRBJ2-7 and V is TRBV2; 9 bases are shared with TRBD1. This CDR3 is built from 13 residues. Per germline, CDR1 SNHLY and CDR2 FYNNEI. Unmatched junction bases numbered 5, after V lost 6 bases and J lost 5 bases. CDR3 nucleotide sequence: TGTGCCAGCAGAAAACAGGGGGCAGACGAGCAGTACTTC. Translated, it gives CASRKQGADEQYF.

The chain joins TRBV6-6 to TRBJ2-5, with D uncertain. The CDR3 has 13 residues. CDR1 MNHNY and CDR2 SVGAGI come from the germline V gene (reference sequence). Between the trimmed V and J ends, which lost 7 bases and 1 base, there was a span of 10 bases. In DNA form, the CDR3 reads TGTGCCAGCACCAGACATATCCAAGAGACCCAGTACTTC. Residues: CASTRHIQETQYF.

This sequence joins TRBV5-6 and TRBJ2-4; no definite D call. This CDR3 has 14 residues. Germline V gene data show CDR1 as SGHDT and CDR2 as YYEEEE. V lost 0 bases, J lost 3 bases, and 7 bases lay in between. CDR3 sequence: CASSLGHVKNIQYF. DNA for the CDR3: TGTGCCAGCAGCTTGGGACACGTCAAAAACATTCAGTACTTC.

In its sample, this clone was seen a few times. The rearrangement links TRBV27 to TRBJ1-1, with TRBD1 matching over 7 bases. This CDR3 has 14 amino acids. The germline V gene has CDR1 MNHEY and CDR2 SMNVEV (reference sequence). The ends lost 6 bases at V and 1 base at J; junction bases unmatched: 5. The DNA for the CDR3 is TGTGCCAGCAGACCGGACAGGCGGAACACTGAAGCTTTCTTT. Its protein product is CASRPDRRNTEAFF.

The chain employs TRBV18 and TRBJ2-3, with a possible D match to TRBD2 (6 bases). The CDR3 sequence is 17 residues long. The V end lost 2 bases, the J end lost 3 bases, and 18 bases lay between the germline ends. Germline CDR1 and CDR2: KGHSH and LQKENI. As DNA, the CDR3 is TGTGCCAGCTCACCATACGCCGGGGACTTCTGGACAGATACGCAGTATTTT. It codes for CASSPYAGDFWTDTQYF.

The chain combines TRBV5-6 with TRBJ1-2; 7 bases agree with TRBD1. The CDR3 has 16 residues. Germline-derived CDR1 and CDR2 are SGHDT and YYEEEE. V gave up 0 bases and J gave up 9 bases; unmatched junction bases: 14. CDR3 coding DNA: TGTGCCAGCAGCTTGGCCATGGAGGGGGCGTACTCCCGCTACACCTTC. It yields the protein CASSLAMEGAYSRYTF.

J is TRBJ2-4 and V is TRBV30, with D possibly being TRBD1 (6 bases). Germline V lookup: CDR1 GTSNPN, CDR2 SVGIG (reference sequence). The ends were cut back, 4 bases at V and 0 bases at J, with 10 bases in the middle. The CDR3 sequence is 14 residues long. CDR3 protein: CAWTKQGAKNIQYF. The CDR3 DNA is TGTGCCTGGACCAAACAGGGAGCCAAAAACATTCAGTACTTC.

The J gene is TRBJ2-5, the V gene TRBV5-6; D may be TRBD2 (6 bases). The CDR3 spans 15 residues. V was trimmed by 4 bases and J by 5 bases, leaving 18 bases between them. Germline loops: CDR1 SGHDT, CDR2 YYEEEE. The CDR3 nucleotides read TGTGCCAGCAGCACCGGGACGGAGGGGCCGGAGACCCAGTACTTC. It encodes CASSTGTEGPETQYF.

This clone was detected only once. CDR3 DNA: TGTGCCGGGGGGGTAGCGGGAGTGGGTGAGCAGTTCTTC. Translation: CAGGVAGVGEQFF. This rearrangement joins TRBV2 to TRBJ2-1; 9 nucleotides agree with TRBD2. This CDR3 comprises 13 residues. The V segment lost 11 bases and the J segment 9 bases; nucleotides outside the gene matches: 11. Germline V CDR1 and CDR2: SNHLY, FYNNEI.